This T cell receptor (beta chain) was captured in a study of vaccination and CD4 T cells after COVID-19. The germline V gene has CDR1 SGHVS and CDR2 FQNEAQ. Trimming pared 7 bases from V and 0 bases from J, leaving 10 bases between. CDR3 length: 13 amino acids. This clonotype was seen a few times. Its antigen is currently unknown. This sample's treatment: roughly 11-day PBMC culture with coronavirus spike peptide pools or control peptides (ViraFEST assay). With the Oncomine TCR Beta short-read assay, DNA from cultured CD4+ T cells was sequenced. MiXCR, applied by TCRdb to the PCR reads, yields one record per CDR3 protein. The sample lists some 19,000 distinct CDR3 sequences; about two fifths were seen once.

The J gene is TRBJ2-7, the V gene TRBV7-8; D may correspond to TRBD1 or TRBD2 (5 bases each). The sequence was obtained from a human donor with COVID-19. Material for sequencing was cultured CD4+ T cells from blood. The CDR3 loop is CASTRGRSYEQYF. In nucleotides, the CDR3 is TGTGCCAGCACCCGGGGCCGCTCCTACGAGCAGTACTTC.